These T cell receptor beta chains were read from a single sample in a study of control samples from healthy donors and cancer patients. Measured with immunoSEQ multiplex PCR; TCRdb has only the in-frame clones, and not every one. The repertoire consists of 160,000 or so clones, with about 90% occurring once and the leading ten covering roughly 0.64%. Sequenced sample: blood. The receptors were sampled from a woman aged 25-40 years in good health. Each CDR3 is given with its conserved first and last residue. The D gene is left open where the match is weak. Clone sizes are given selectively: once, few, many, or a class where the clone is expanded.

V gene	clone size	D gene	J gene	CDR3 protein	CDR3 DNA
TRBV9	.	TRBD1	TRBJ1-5	CASSEQGAPGQPQHF	TGTGCCAGCAGCGAACAGGGGGCGCCGGGGCAGCCCCAGCATTTT
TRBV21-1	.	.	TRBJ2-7	CASSNPGTGRYEQYF	TGTGCCAGCAGCAATCCCGGGACAGGGAGATACGAGCAGTACTTC
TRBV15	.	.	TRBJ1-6	CATSRRQDSPLHF	TGTGCCACCAGCAGAAGACAGGATTCACCCCTCCACTTT
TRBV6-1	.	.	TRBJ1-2	CASSEGGDAYGYTF	TGTGCCAGCAGTGAAGGAGGGGACGCATATGGCTACACCTTC
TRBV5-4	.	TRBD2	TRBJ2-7	CASSTAGTSNPYEQYF	TGTGCCAGCAGCACTGCCGGGACTAGCAACCCCTACGAGCAGTACTTC
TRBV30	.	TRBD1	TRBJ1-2	CAWGPDRARAYGYTF	TGTGCCTGGGGACCCGACAGGGCCCGAGCCTATGGCTACACCTTC
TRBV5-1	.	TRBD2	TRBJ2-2	CASSLTSGGTGELFF	TGCGCCAGCAGCTTGACTAGCGGGGGCACCGGGGAGCTGTTTTTT
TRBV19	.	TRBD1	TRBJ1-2	CASSPGQEFYGYTF	TGTGCCAGTAGTCCCGGACAGGAGTTTTATGGCTACACCTTC
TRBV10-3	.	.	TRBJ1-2	CAISVGVRQENYGYTF	TGTGCCATCAGTGTAGGCGTAAGGCAGGAGAACTATGGCTACACCTTC
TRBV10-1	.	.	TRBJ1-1	CASSEYKNTEAFF	TGCGCCAGCAGTGAGTACAAGAACACTGAAGCTTTCTTT
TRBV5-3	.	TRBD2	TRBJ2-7	CARSLISIAGTEPDEQYF	TGTGCCAGAAGCTTGATATCGATAGCGGGAACAGAGCCCGACGAGCAGTACTTC
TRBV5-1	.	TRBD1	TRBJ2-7	CASSTDRVTYEQYF	TGCGCCAGCAGCACGGACAGGGTTACCTACGAGCAGTACTTC
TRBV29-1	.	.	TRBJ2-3	CSVEGLGDTQYF	TGCAGCGTTGAAGGTCTCGGAGATACGCAGTATTTT
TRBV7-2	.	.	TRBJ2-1	CASSGGRGEQFF	TGTGCCAGCAGCGGAGGAAGGGGTGAGCAGTTCTTC
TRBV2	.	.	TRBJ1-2	CASSMRQLNYGYTF	TGTGCCAGCAGTATGCGACAGCTTAACTATGGCTACACCTTC
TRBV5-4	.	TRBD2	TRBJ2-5	CASSLGAGDQETQYF	TGTGCCAGCAGCTTGGGGGCGGGGGACCAAGAGACCCAGTACTTC
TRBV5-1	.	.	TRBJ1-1	CASSLDPGRTEAFF	TGCGCCAGCAGCTTGGATCCGGGACGGACTGAAGCTTTCTTT
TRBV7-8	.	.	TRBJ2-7	CASSLGASGITYEQYF	TGTGCCAGCAGCTTAGGAGCCAGCGGCATAACCTACGAGCAGTACTTC
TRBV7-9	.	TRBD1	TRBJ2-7	CASSFHPGQGPYEQYF	TGTGCCAGCAGCTTCCATCCCGGACAGGGACCCTACGAGCAGTACTTC
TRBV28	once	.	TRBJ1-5	CASSFIGRDQPQHF	TGTGCCAGCAGTTTCATTGGGCGAGATCAGCCCCAGCATTTT
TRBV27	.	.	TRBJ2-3	CASSLVRGTDTQYF	TGTGCCAGCAGTCTAGTTAGGGGCACAGATACGCAGTATTTT
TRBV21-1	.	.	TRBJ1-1	CASSRVGTEAFF	TGTGCCAGCAGCCGGGTCGGCACTGAAGCTTTCTTT
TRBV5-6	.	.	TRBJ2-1	CASSRRSGYNEQFF	TGTGCCAGCAGCCGGAGGAGCGGGTACAATGAGCAGTTCTTC
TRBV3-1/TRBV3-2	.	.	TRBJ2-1	CASSQDAGSHNEQFF	TGTGCCAGCAGCCAAGATGCGGGCAGTCACAATGAGCAGTTCTTC
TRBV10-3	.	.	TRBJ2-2	CAAGPSGNTGELFF	TGTGCCGCTGGCCCAAGCGGGAACACCGGGGAGCTGTTTTTT
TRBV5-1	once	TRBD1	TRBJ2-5	CASSPGTGQETQYF	TGCGCCAGCAGCCCCGGGACAGGACAAGAGACCCAGTACTTC
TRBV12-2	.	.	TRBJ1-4	CASRLARQAPINEKLFF	TGTGCAAGTCGCTTAGCGCGACAGGCCCCTATTAATGAAAAACTGTTTTTT
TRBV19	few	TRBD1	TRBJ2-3	CASRLFGTDTDTQYF	TGTGCCAGTAGACTATTCGGGACAGACACAGATACGCAGTATTTT
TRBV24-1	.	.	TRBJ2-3	CATGRGGTDTQYF	TGTGCCACCGGCAGGGGGGGCACAGATACGCAGTATTTT
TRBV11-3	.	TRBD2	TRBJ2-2	CASSGRGLAGRGGELFF	TGTGCCAGCAGCGGAAGAGGACTAGCGGGACGGGGCGGGGAGCTGTTTTTT
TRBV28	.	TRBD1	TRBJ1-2	CASRPGQGSGGYTF	TGTGCCAGCAGGCCTGGACAGGGTAGTGGTGGCTACACCTTC
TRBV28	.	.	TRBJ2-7	CASSITGSSYEQYF	TGTGCCAGCAGTATAACCGGGAGCTCCTACGAGCAGTACTTC